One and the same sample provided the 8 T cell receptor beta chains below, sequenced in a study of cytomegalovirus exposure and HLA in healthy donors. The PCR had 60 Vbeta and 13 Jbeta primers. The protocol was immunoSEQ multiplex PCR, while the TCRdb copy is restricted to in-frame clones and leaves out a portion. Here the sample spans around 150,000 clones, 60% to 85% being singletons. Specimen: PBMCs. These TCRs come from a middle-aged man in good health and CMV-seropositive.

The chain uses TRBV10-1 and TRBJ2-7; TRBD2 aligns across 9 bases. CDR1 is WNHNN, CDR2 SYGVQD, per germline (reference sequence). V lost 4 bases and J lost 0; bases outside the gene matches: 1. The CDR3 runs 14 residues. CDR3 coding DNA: TGCGCCAGCAGTGGTAGCGGGAGCTCCTACGAGCAGTACTTC. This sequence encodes CASSGSGSSYEQYF.

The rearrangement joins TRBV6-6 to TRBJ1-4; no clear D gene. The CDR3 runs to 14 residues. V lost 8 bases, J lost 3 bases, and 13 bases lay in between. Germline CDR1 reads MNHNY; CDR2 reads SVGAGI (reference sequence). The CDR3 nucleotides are TGTGCCAGCGGTCGATCGAGGTCTAATGAAAAACTGTTTTTT. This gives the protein CASGRSRSNEKLFF.

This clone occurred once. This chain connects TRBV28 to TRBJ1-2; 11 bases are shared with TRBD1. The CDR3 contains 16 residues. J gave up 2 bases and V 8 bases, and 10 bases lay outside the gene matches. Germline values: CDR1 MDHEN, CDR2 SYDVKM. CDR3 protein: CASQGSWTGGNYGYTF. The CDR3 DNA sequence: TGTGCCAGCCAGGGATCCTGGACAGGGGGCAACTATGGCTACACCTTC.

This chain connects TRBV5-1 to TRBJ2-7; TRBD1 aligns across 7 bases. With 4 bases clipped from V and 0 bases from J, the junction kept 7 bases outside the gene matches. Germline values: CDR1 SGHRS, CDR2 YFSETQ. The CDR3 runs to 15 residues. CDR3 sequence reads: CASSPLRQGSYEQYF. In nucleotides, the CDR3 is TGCGCCAGCAGCCCCCTGCGACAGGGCTCCTACGAGCAGTACTTC.

The CDR3, as DNA: TGTGCCAGCAGAGGACAGGGGTTCGCCTACGAGCAGTACTTC. This encodes CASRGQGFAYEQYF. The V call is TRBV28, the J call TRBJ2-7, with TRBD1 matching 9 bases. With V trimmed by 6 bases and J by 2 bases, 5 bases remained unmatched. Germline V gene data show CDR1 as MDHEN and CDR2 as SYDVKM. This CDR3 comprises 14 residues.

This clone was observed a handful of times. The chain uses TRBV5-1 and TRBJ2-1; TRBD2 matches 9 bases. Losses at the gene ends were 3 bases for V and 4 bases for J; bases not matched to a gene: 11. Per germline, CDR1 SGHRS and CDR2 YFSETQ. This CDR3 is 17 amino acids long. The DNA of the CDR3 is TGCGCCAGCAGCTCGACTAGCGGAATACTACTGTACAATGAGCAGTTCTTC. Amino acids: CASSSTSGILLYNEQFF. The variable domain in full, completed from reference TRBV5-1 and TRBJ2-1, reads KAGVTQTPRYLIKTRGQQVTLSCSPISGHRSVSWYQQTPGQGLQFLFEYFSETQRNKGNFPGRFSGRQFSNSRSEMNVSTLELGDSALYLCASSSTSGILLYNEQFFGPGTRLTVL.

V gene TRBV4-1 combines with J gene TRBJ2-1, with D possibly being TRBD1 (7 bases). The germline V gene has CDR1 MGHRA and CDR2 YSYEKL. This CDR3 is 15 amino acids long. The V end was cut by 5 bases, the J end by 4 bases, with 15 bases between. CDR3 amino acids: CASSMLRGAYNEQFF. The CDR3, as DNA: TGCGCCAGCAGCATGCTCAGGGGGGCTTACAATGAGCAGTTCTTC.

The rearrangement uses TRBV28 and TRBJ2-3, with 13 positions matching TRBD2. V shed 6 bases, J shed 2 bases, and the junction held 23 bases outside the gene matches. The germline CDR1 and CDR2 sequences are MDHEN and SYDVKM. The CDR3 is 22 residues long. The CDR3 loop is CASRQGKLAGGQKRYNTDTQYF. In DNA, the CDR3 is TGTGCCAGCAGGCAGGGGAAACTAGCGGGAGGGCAGAAACGGTATAACACAGATACGCAGTATTTT.